The next 29 T cell receptor beta chains were all read from a single sample in a study of cytomegalovirus exposure and HLA in healthy donors. PCR was performed using 60 Vbeta and 13 Jbeta primers. Data came from immunoSEQ multiplex PCR; TCRdb stores just in-frame clones and leaves some out. Seen here are approximately 110,000 clones, under 80% observed once, and the top ten hold about 12%. What was sequenced was PBMCs. Receptors originate from a woman aged 55-70 years in good health and CMV-seropositive.

This chain connects TRBV20-1 to TRBJ1-2, with D uncertain. V gave up 6 bases and J gave up 0 bases, with 5 bases separating them. From germline, CDR1 is DFQATT and CDR2 SNEGSKA (reference sequence). CDR3 length equals 11 residues. CDR3 DNA sequence: TGCAGTGCACCGGCTAACTATGGCTACACCTTC. It yields the protein CSAPANYGYTF.

Turning to this clone: A junction end diverges from the germline sequence, so it may reflect a read error. The genes are TRBV7-9 and TRBJ1-4; 7 bases fit TRBD1. Germline loops: CDR1 SEHNR, CDR2 FQNEAQ (reference sequence). The CDR3 covers 14 residues. The DNA for the CDR3 is TGTGCCAGCAGCTTAGGACAGGGTAATGAAGAACTGTTTTTT. As protein: CASSLGQGNEELFF.

CDR3 DNA: TGTGCCAGCAGCTCCCGTGGACAGGGCACTGAAGCTTTCTTT. It specifies CASSSRGQGTEAFF. The chain carries TRBV7-6 and TRBJ1-1, with 8 bases matching TRBD1. The V segment lost 4 bases and the J segment 4 bases; nucleotides outside the gene matches: 5. The CDR3 has 14 residues. CDR1 is SGHVS, CDR2 FNYEAQ, per germline.

The genes are TRBV30 and TRBJ1-5, with D uncertain. This CDR3 is 13 amino acids long. V was clipped by 4 bases and J by 6 bases, with 13 bases between them. CDR1 is GTSNPN, CDR2 SVGIG, per germline (reference sequence). CDR3 DNA: TGTGCCTGGAACCTCGCCCGGGGTCAGCCCCAGCATTTT. Translated: CAWNLARGQPQHF.

J is TRBJ1-4 and V is TRBV5-1; 10 bases align to TRBD1. The V and J ends lost 4 bases and 5 bases, in that order; junction bases with no gene match: 2. Germline V CDR1 and CDR2: SGHRS, YFSETQ. The CDR3 extends over 14 amino acids. The CDR3 DNA sequence: TGCGCCAGCAGCATGGACAGGGGGAATGAAAAACTGTTTTTT. Its protein product is CASSMDRGNEKLFF.

The J gene is TRBJ1-5, the V gene TRBV19; 7 nucleotides match TRBD1. Trimming removed 4 bases from V and 0 bases from J; junction bases left unmatched: 9. Germline values: CDR1 LNHDA, CDR2 SQIVND (reference sequence). The length of the CDR3 is 17 residues. This CDR3 reads CASSKTSGTVSNQPQHF. The CDR3 DNA reads as TGTGCCAGTAGTAAAACTTCCGGGACAGTTAGCAATCAGCCCCAGCATTTT.

The CDR3 spells CASSLGGYRGSQPQHF. The CDR3 coding sequence is TGTGCCAGCAGCTTAGGTGGGTACAGGGGGTCTCAGCCCCAGCATTTT. The chain couples TRBV7-2 to TRBJ1-5, with 8 bases fitting TRBD1. V was clipped by 1 base and J by 6 bases; unmatched bases: 8. CDR3 length: 16 amino acids. Germline V gene data show CDR1 as SGHTA and CDR2 as FQGNSA.

The chain couples TRBV27 to TRBJ2-7; 10 positions agree with TRBD1. There are 14 residues in the CDR3. The junction had 5 bases not matched to a gene; V was cut back by 7 bases and J by 2 bases. From germline, CDR1 is MNHEY and CDR2 SMNVEV (reference sequence). CDR3 residues: CASKGTGAPYEQYF. CDR3 DNA sequence: TGTGCCAGCAAAGGGACAGGGGCCCCCTACGAGCAGTACTTC.

V usage is TRBV7-2 and J usage is TRBJ2-3, with D perhaps matching TRBD2 (5 bases). Trimming took off 5 bases at V and 6 bases at J, with 15 bases between the two ends. Germline CDR1 and CDR2: SGHTA and FQGNSA. This CDR3 has 14 residues. CDR3 DNA sequence: TGTGCCAGCAGCCCAAGCGGTTCATACGATACGCAGTATTTT. This codes for CASSPSGSYDTQYF.

This chain connects TRBV5-4 to TRBJ2-1; D possibly corresponds to TRBD2 (6 bases). Germline CDR1 SGHNT, CDR2 YYREEE (reference sequence). V gave up 3 bases and J gave up 8 bases, with 21 bases separating them. The CDR3 loop spans 16 amino acids. CDR3 nucleotides: TGTGCCAGCAGCTCCGCGTTGACTAGGCGCCAGGATGAGCAGTTCTTC. Translating gives CASSSALTRRQDEQFF.

V gene TRBV27 combines with J gene TRBJ1-2; 11 bases match TRBD1. There are 16 residues in the CDR3. Germline V gene data show CDR1 as MNHEY and CDR2 as SMNVEV (reference sequence). Trimming at V came to 4 bases and at J to 3 bases, leaving 7 bases not matched to a gene. The CDR3 DNA sequence: TGTGCCAGCAGTTACGCCGGGACAGGGGGGGACTATGGCTACACCTTC. Translating gives CASSYAGTGGDYGYTF.

This chain connects TRBV27 to TRBJ2-3; 8 nucleotides line up with TRBD1. J lost 3 bases, V lost 6 bases, and 8 bases had no gene match. CDR3 length equals 15 residues. The germline CDR1 and CDR2 sequences are MNHEY and SMNVEV (reference sequence). This chain's CDR3 is CASSPYRGLTDTQYF. As DNA, the CDR3 is TGTGCCAGCAGCCCCTACAGGGGGTTAACAGATACGCAGTATTTT.

The chain couples TRBV7-9 to TRBJ1-3; a weak D match, TRBD1 (6 bases). Germline CDR1 reads SEHNR; CDR2 reads FQNEAQ (reference sequence). This CDR3 spans 17 amino acids. Trimming stripped 5 bases from V and 2 bases from J, with 19 bases between. The CDR3: CASSPGVGINAGNTIYF. The DNA of the CDR3 is TGTGCCAGCAGCCCAGGGGTCGGGATTAATGCTGGAAACACCATATATTTT.

The chain couples TRBV6-5 to TRBJ1-6; the D is unclear. V was shortened by 6 bases and J by 7 bases, with 13 bases between the two germline ends. The CDR3 sequence is 14 residues long. Germline CDR1 and CDR2: MNHEY and SVGAGI. Written as DNA, the CDR3 is TGTGCCAGCAGGGAGAGCCTTACCAATTCACCCCTCCACTTT. Its translation is CASRESLTNSPLHF.

V usage is TRBV4-3 and J usage is TRBJ1-2, with D possibly TRBD1 on 5 matching bases. CDR1 is LGHNA, CDR2 YSLEER, per germline. Trimming cost V 2 bases and J 6 bases, with 13 bases left between them. This CDR3 has 14 residues. This chain's CDR3 is CASSQIGGVDGYTF. Here the CDR3 DNA reads TGCGCCAGCAGCCAAATCGGGGGAGTTGATGGCTACACCTTC.

The CDR3 region is CASSLDRGRHEQYF. DNA of the CDR3: TGTGCCAGCAGCTTAGACAGGGGGAGGCACGAGCAGTACTTC. V is TRBV7-9 and J is TRBJ2-7, with 8 bases fitting TRBD1. The germline V gene has CDR1 SEHNR and CDR2 FQNEAQ (reference sequence). Trimming removed 1 base from V and 5 bases from J; junction bases left unmatched: 4. This CDR3 spans 14 amino acids.

This rearrangement joins TRBV19 to TRBJ2-7; 7 nucleotides match TRBD1. The CDR3 extends over 15 amino acids. V lost 3 bases and J lost 6; bases outside the gene matches: 11. CDR1 is LNHDA, CDR2 SQIVND, per germline (reference sequence). CDR3 nucleotides: TGTGCCAGTAGTATGGAAACGACAGGGAGCGGCGAGCAGTACTTC. Protein: CASSMETTGSGEQYF.

This sequence joins TRBV29-1 and TRBJ2-4, with 8 bases fitting TRBD1. This CDR3 comprises 12 residues. Germline V gene sequence: CDR1 SQVTM, CDR2 ANQGSEA. V lost 4 bases, J lost 6 bases, and 2 bases stayed unmatched. The CDR3 DNA follows: TGCAGCGTTGCTACAGGGGGAAACATTCAGTACTTC. Its translation is CSVATGGNIQYF. Supplemented by reference TRBV29-1 and TRBJ2-4, the full variable domain reads SAVISQKPSRDICQRGTSLTIQCQVDSQVTMMFWYRQQPGQSLTLIATANQGSEATYESGFVIDKFPISRPNLTFSTLTVSNMSPEDSSIYLCSVATGGNIQYFGAGTRLSVL.

This chain joins TRBV25-1 and TRBJ2-2, with D possibly TRBD1 on 5 matching bases. V shed 3 bases and J shed 1 base, with 6 bases lying between them. Germline V gene data show CDR1 as MGHDK and CDR2 as SYGVNS. This CDR3 is 14 amino acids long. CDR3 nucleotides: TGTGCCAGCAGTGATACAGGGAACACCGGGGAGCTGTTTTTT. Protein: CASSDTGNTGELFF.

This clone was detected only a few times. The chain is built from TRBV7-3 and TRBJ2-3, with 7 bases that match TRBD2. J was trimmed by 0 bases and V by 0 bases; bases with no gene match: 3. The V gene's germline CDR1 is SGHTA and CDR2 FQGTGA. The length of the CDR3 is 16 residues. CDR3 protein: CASSLTASGSTDTQYF. In DNA, the CDR3 is TGTGCCAGCAGCTTAACGGCTAGCGGAAGCACAGATACGCAGTATTTT.

The V gene is TRBV6-1, the J gene TRBJ2-7, with 13 bases lining up with TRBD2. The CDR3 length is 14 residues. Germline assignment: CDR1 MNHNS and CDR2 SASEGT. The V and J ends lost 9 bases and 2 bases, in that order; junction bases with no gene match: 4. The CDR3 sequence: CARAGTSGTYEQYF. CDR3 sequence (DNA): TGTGCCAGGGCCGGGACTAGCGGGACCTACGAGCAGTACTTC.

Only one count was recorded for this clone. The gene calls are TRBV4-3 and TRBJ2-7; 8 positions agree with TRBD1. J gave up 0 bases and V 0 bases, and 10 bases lay outside the gene matches. CDR3 length: 18 amino acids. Germline CDR1 reads LGHNA; CDR2 reads YSLEER. Here the CDR3 DNA reads TGCGCCAGCAGCCAAGAGGTCCCAGGACAGGGCCTCTCCTACGAGCAGTACTTC. Translating gives CASSQEVPGQGLSYEQYF.

The V and J genes are TRBV5-1 and TRBJ2-1; D remains ambiguous. Germline loops: CDR1 SGHRS, CDR2 YFSETQ. This CDR3 is built from 13 residues. Trimming stripped 6 bases from V and 6 bases from J, with 13 bases between. CDR3 loop: CASTYDSRNEQFF. For the CDR3, the DNA is TGCGCCAGCACATACGACTCCCGCAATGAGCAGTTCTTC. The full variable domain, in which reference TRBV5-1 and TRBJ2-1 provide the parts outside the CDR3, is KAGVTQTPRYLIKTRGQQVTLSCSPISGHRSVSWYQQTPGQGLQFLFEYFSETQRNKGNFPGRFSGRQFSNSRSEMNVSTLELGDSALYLCASTYDSRNEQFFGPGTRLTVL.

The chain employs TRBV18 and TRBJ2-7; D may be TRBD1 (6 bases). Germline loops: CDR1 KGHSH, CDR2 LQKENI. The germline V and J ends were trimmed by 0 bases and 7 bases, with 13 bases remaining between them. The CDR3 covers 14 residues. CDR3 sequence reads: CASSPPIFGTEQYF. DNA for the CDR3: TGTGCCAGCTCACCACCAATCTTCGGGACAGAGCAGTACTTC.

The chain links TRBV6-5 to TRBJ2-7; 10 positions agree with TRBD2. Per germline, CDR1 MNHEY and CDR2 SVGAGI. Trimming at V came to 6 bases and at J to 6 bases, leaving 11 bases not matched to a gene. The CDR3 runs to 15 residues. This CDR3 reads CASRYTGTSEGEQYF. The CDR3 region has the DNA TGTGCCAGCAGGTATACCGGGACTAGCGAGGGCGAGCAGTACTTC.

The rearrangement joins TRBV2 to TRBJ1-6, with D possibly matching TRBD1 (5 bases). V lost 3 bases and J 9 bases, leaving 9 bases between the germline ends. The CDR3 consists of 13 residues. Germline V gene sequence: CDR1 SNHLY, CDR2 FYNNEI. CDR3: CASSDRDFSPLHF. The CDR3, as DNA: TGTGCCAGCAGTGACAGGGATTTTTCACCCCTCCACTTT.

V and J are TRBV7-2 and TRBJ2-2, with 11 bases fitting TRBD1. CDR1 is SGHTA and CDR2 is FQGNSA in the germline V gene. CDR3 length: 17 residues. With V trimmed by 3 bases and J by 4 bases, 7 bases remained unmatched. The CDR3 coding sequence is TGTGCCAGCAGCTTGGCCGGGACAGGGGGGTTCACCGGGGAGCTGTTTTTT. It encodes CASSLAGTGGFTGELFF.

The gene calls are TRBV7-3 and TRBJ2-3; TRBD2 agrees at 9 bases. Trimming cost V 2 bases and J 5 bases; bases outside gene matches: 5. There are 15 residues in the CDR3. The germline gives CDR1 SGHTA, CDR2 FQGTGA. The CDR3 reads CASSLGGGVGDTQYF. CDR3 DNA: TGTGCCAGCAGCTTAGGCGGGGGGGTTGGAGATACGCAGTATTTT.

This chain connects TRBV11-2 to TRBJ2-7; D perhaps matches TRBD1 (6 bases). Germline CDR1 reads SGHAT; CDR2 reads FQNNGV. This CDR3 has 16 residues. V lost 5 bases to trimming and J lost 1 base, with 18 bases between them. The DNA for the CDR3 is TGTGCCAGCAGCCCAAGGGCCAGGGGAAGTTCCTACGAGCAGTACTTC. It yields the protein CASSPRARGSSYEQYF.